This T cell receptor beta chain was observed in a study of shared clonotypes between healthy human individuals. Investigators divided CD4+ cells into CD45RA+ naive and CD45RA-negative memory subsets. V shed 0 bases and J 8 bases; nucleotides not matched to a gene: 9. Germline V lookup: CDR1 SGHDT, CDR2 YYEEEE. The CDR3 spans 16 residues. This clone has a single count. This table comes from immunoSEQ multiplex PCR, and its TCRdb copy is limited to in-frame clones, with some not included. The sample carries fewer than 3 million clones, about 90% recorded once. J is TRBJ2-1 and V is TRBV5-6; TRBD1 matches 9 bases. The TCR originated in a man aged 18 to 29 in good health. Some clones in this sample may be carry-over from other donors' samples. Sequencing was performed on naive CD4+ T cells from PBMCs. The sample's subset: CD45RA+ positively selected. The CDR3 nucleotides are TGTGCCAGCAGCTTGGCCCGGGACAGGGTGTTTGATGAGCAGTTCTTC. This encodes CASSLARDRVFDEQFF.